The 18 T cell receptor beta chains given below trace back to one sample, sequenced in a study of CD4 and CD8 cells across lung adenocarcinoma regions. TCRdb reprocessed the PCR reads with MiXCR, giving one entry per CDR3 protein. The sample includes 3,000 to 4,000 distinct CDR3 sequences, over 50% of them seen just once. Sample: CD4+ T cells from the center of a lung tumor. These receptors came from a female donor with lung adenocarcinoma. The CD4 and CD8 labels of this study may be unreliable.

The J gene is TRBJ2-1, the V gene TRBV6-5; D perhaps matches TRBD2 (5 bases). There are 14 residues in the CDR3. V was cut by 2 bases and J by 0 bases, with 5 bases left in between. Germline loops: CDR1 MNHEY, CDR2 SVGAGI. The CDR3 spells CASSYGSSYNEQFF. Here the CDR3 DNA reads TGTGCCAGCAGTTACGGGAGCTCCTACAATGAGCAGTTCTTC.

This clonotype rates as medium-sized (0.01 to 0.1%). The V gene is TRBV10-1, the J gene TRBJ2-4, with D perhaps matching TRBD2 (5 bases). Trimming removed 10 bases from V and 8 bases from J, with 18 bases in between. The germline V gene has CDR1 WNHNN and CDR2 SYGVQD (reference sequence). The CDR3 runs to 13 residues. In nucleotides, the CDR3 is TGCGCCACCGAACTAGAAGGTACAGACATTCAGTACTTC. Encoded protein: CATELEGTDIQYF.

The chain has TRBV11-1 and TRBJ2-3; TRBD2 matches at 9 bases. Germline V gene sequence: CDR1 SGHAT, CDR2 FQDESV (reference sequence). The CDR3 sequence is 15 residues long. V was clipped by 9 bases and J by 5 bases; unmatched bases: 12. The CDR3 DNA sequence: TGTGCCAGGGGCGCGGGGGGGTATGACAAAGATACGCAGTATTTT. Translation: CARGAGGYDKDTQYF.

The J gene is TRBJ2-6, the V gene TRBV12-3 or TRBV12-4, with D maybe TRBD2 (5 bases). V was pared by 1 base and J by 2 bases, with 6 bases between. The CDR3 is 15 amino acids. DNA of the CDR3: TGTGCCAGCAGTTTAGGGGGAGCTGGGGCCAACGTCCTGACTTTC. Its protein is CASSLGGAGANVLTF.

This clonotype was observed a handful of times. The rearrangement links TRBV28 to TRBJ1-3; D may be TRBD1 (6 bases). The CDR3 consists of 16 residues. The germline gives CDR1 MDHEN, CDR2 SYDVKM. Trimming shortened V by 6 bases and J by 4 bases, and 19 bases separated the two germline ends. The CDR3 DNA follows: TGTGCCAGCAGGGCTGCGCACGGGACATCGGGAAACACCATATATTTT. It encodes CASRAAHGTSGNTIYF.

This clonotype came up a few times. CDR3 bases: TGCAGTGTTCCGGACAGGGTTGGCTACACCTTC. It yields the protein CSVPDRVGYTF. The chain has TRBV20-1 and TRBJ1-2, with 8 bases aligning to TRBD1. The J segment lost 7 bases and the V segment lost 7 bases, leaving 5 bases of the junction unmatched. Germline CDR1 and CDR2: DFQATT and SNEGSKA (reference sequence). There are 11 residues in the CDR3.

This chain connects TRBV6-1 to TRBJ2-5, with 8 bases that match TRBD2. The V and J ends lost 6 bases and 4 bases, in that order; junction bases with no gene match: 4. This CDR3 region has 13 residues. Per the germline V gene, CDR1 is MNHNS and CDR2 is SASEGT. CDR3 sequence reads: CASSPSGRETQYF. The DNA for the CDR3 is TGTGCCAGCAGCCCCAGCGGGAGAGAGACCCAGTACTTC.

With regard to this clonotype: At one end, the junction sequence differs from germline, possibly due to a read error. This rearrangement joins TRBV6-5 to TRBJ2-3; 7 bases fit TRBD2. CDR1 and CDR2 (germline): MNHEY, SVGAGI. CDR3 length: 15 residues. The DNA for the CDR3 is TGTGCCAGCAGTTGGGGCGGGAGCGGCAAAGATACGCAGTACTTT. It is translated as CASSWGGSGKDTQYF.

CDR3 region: CASRERQGVTSDGYEQYF. The CDR3 DNA sequence: TGTGCCAGCAGGGAGAGACAGGGTGTTACCTCTGATGGGTACGAGCAGTACTTC. V is TRBV6-1 and J is TRBJ2-5, with 7 bases fitting TRBD1. The last part of the DNA fits TRBJ2-7 better; the J call may be wrong. The CDR3 has 18 residues. Per the germline V gene, CDR1 is MNHNS and CDR2 is SASEGT.

This clonotype counts as medium-sized. This chain links TRBV6-5 with TRBJ2-2; no firm D call. This CDR3 spans 16 amino acids. Germline CDR1 MNHEY, CDR2 SVGAGI. V lost 2 bases and J lost 0, with 10 bases in between. CDR3 DNA sequence: TGTGCCAGCAGTTACGGGGTGGTCACGAACACCGGGGAGCTGTTTTTT. Protein product: CASSYGVVTNTGELFF.

V and J are TRBV6-1 and TRBJ2-1; D is perhaps TRBD1 or TRBD2 (5 bases each). The CDR3 is 12 amino acids. V was clipped by 8 bases and J by 5 bases, with 10 bases between them. Germline V gives CDR1 MNHNS, CDR2 SASEGT. For the CDR3, the DNA is TGTGCCAGCGGGGGAACAAACAATGAGCAGTTCTTC. Its protein product is CASGGTNNEQFF.

In its sample, this clonotype is medium-sized. V usage is TRBV3-1 and J usage is TRBJ2-2; D remains ambiguous. V lost 7 bases and J lost 1, with 10 bases in between. The CDR3 extends over 14 amino acids. The germline V gene has CDR1 LGHDT and CDR2 YNNKEL (reference sequence). CDR3 protein: CASTPQLNTGELFF. The CDR3 nucleotides are TGTGCCAGCACCCCCCAACTGAACACCGGGGAGCTGTTTTTT.

The V call is TRBV9, the J call TRBJ1-1; D is uncertain. CDR1 and CDR2 (germline): SGDLS, YYNGEE. The length of the CDR3 is 14 residues. Trimming left V 0 bases short and J 4 bases short, with 10 bases between. CDR3 protein: CASSVGAGITEAFF. The CDR3 coding sequence is TGTGCCAGCAGCGTAGGTGCAGGAATCACTGAAGCTTTCTTT.

Comment on this clonotype: It is likely a read error, because the conserved phenylalanine at the end of the CDR3 is missing. It is unclear where the CDR3 begins or ends on the DNA, so no DNA is shown, and the CDR3 is as TCRdb lists it. This chain joins TRBV4-1 and TRBJ2-1; the table calls TRBD2, which could not be checked here. The CDR3 is 9 amino acids long, termini counted. CDR1 is MGHRA, CDR2 YSYEKL, per germline. This CDR3 reads CASSPCVCP.

The CDR3 bases are TGTGCCAGCAGCCAGGGGAGCTCCTACAATGAGCAGTTCTTC. Its protein is CASSQGSSYNEQFF. V usage is TRBV6-1 and J usage is TRBJ2-1; TRBD1 might be the D (6 bases). Trimming removed 6 bases from V and 0 bases from J, with 9 bases in between. This CDR3 contains 14 residues. Germline CDR1 and CDR2: MNHNS and SASEGT.

The rearrangement links TRBV6-1 to TRBJ2-4; the D call may be TRBD1 or TRBD2 (6 bases each). This CDR3 is built from 14 residues. V was cut by 5 bases and J by 6 bases, with 14 bases left in between. Germline values: CDR1 MNHNS, CDR2 SASEGT. The CDR3 coding sequence is TGTGCCAGCAGTCGGGCAGGAGGGGGAAACATTCAGTACTTC. It is translated as CASSRAGGGNIQYF.

This clonotype was counted a single time. The chain employs TRBV27 and TRBJ2-5; 9 nucleotides match TRBD1. V lost 4 bases to trimming and J lost 3 bases; unmatched junction nucleotides: 6. CDR1 and CDR2 (germline): MNHEY, SMNVEV (reference sequence). CDR3 length: 15 amino acids. DNA for the CDR3: TGTGCCAGCAGTTCGCTGGACAGGGGAAAAGAGACCCAGTACTTC. The encoded protein is CASSSLDRGKETQYF.

The genes are TRBV7-2 and TRBJ2-3, with TRBD2 as a possible D gene (6 bases). The CDR3 length is 15 residues. Germline V CDR1 and CDR2: SGHTA, FQGNSA. V was cut by 7 bases and J by 2 bases, with 16 bases left in between. CDR3 residues: CASTTSGLYTDTQYF. In DNA, the CDR3 is TGTGCCAGCACCACCAGCGGGCTTTACACAGATACGCAGTATTTT.